The 4 T cell receptor beta chains in this list originate from one sample, sequenced in a study of cytomegalovirus exposure and HLA in healthy donors. The data were produced by immunoSEQ multiplex PCR, yet TCRdb's version contains in-frame clones alone and is incomplete. The sample records roughly 150,000 clones, 80% to 90% being singletons. The specimen sequenced was PBMCs. The receptors derive from a woman younger than 30 in good health and CMV-seronegative.

The chain combines TRBV7-2 with TRBJ2-7; D is unresolved. The CDR3 is made up of 12 amino acids. Trimming stripped 5 bases from V and 2 bases from J, with 7 bases between. Germline V gene lookup returns CDR1 SGHTA and CDR2 FQGNSA. CDR3 bases: TGTGCCAGCAGCCCTATAACCTACGAGCAGTACTTC. Its translation: CASSPITYEQYF. Filled out from reference TRBV7-2 and TRBJ2-7, the complete variable domain reads GAGVSQSPSNKVTEKGKDVELRCDPISGHTALYWYRQSLGQGLEFLIYFQGNSAPDKSGLPSDRFSAERTGGSVSTLTIQRTQQEDSAVYLCASSPITYEQYFGPGTRLTVT.

The rearrangement links TRBV27 to TRBJ1-2; no clear D. The V end was cut by 0 bases, the J end by 7 bases, with 9 bases between. CDR3 length: 13 amino acids. Per germline, CDR1 MNHEY and CDR2 SMNVEV (reference sequence). CDR3 bases: TGTGCCAGCAGTTTATCCGGGAAAGGTGGCTACACCTTC. Translating gives CASSLSGKGGYTF.

The chain combines TRBV18 with TRBJ2-1; 9 positions agree with TRBD1. This CDR3 spans 18 amino acids. Germline V gene lookup returns CDR1 KGHSH and CDR2 LQKENI. The J segment lost 0 bases and the V segment lost 1 base, leaving 7 bases of the junction unmatched. CDR3 sequence reads: CASSPRIAGQGSYNEQFF. The CDR3 DNA sequence: TGTGCCAGCTCACCACGAATCGCGGGACAGGGCTCCTACAATGAGCAGTTCTTC.

This sequence joins TRBV5-4 and TRBJ2-1; TRBD2 agrees at 11 bases. This CDR3 region has 17 residues. The germline V gene has CDR1 SGHNT and CDR2 YYREEE (reference sequence). V lost 2 bases to trimming and J lost 5 bases; unmatched junction nucleotides: 9. The CDR3 region has the DNA TGTGCCAGCAGCTTAGGAGGGACTAGCGGCACCCACAATGAGCAGTTCTTC. Its translation: CASSLGGTSGTHNEQFF.